This entry features one TCR beta chain sequence. This record comes from a study of T cell repertoires in aging, cancer and after chemotherapy. Study background: Approximately 9.6 million TCR reads were in the whole dataset.

A mixed TRB-A/B primer pool amplified rearranged TRB by multiplex touch-down PCR. TCRdb itself ran the multiplex PCR reads through MiXCR, one entry per CDR3 protein. The data hold some 4,900 distinct CDR3 sequences, with 31% observed a single time. TCR beta rearrangements were amplified from peripheral blood genomic DNA. The ends were cut back, 6 bases at V and 6 bases at J, with 15 bases in the middle. In germline, CDR1 is MNHEY, CDR2 SMNVEV (reference sequence). This CDR3 has 13 residues. The J gene is TRBJ2-7, the V gene TRBV27; either TRBD1 or TRBD2 may supply D (5 bases each). The sequenced material came from blood. This receptor was obtained from a human donor with a blood cancer. The donor label of this sample is uncertain. Here the CDR3 reads CASSLAQRGEQYF. The CDR3 coding sequence is TGTGCCAGCAGCCTTGCCCAGAGGGGCGAGCAGTACTTC.